This TCR beta chain was captured in a study of cytomegalovirus exposure and HLA in healthy donors. Study at large: Across some 400 genotyped donors, about 86% landed in the Caucasian-associated ancestry cluster.

Comments on this clone: The antigen remains undetermined.

CDR1 and CDR2 from the germline V gene are KGHSH and LQKENI. CDR3 size: 15 residues. Trimming at V came to 3 bases and at J to 4 bases, leaving 5 bases not matched to a gene. Study-wide points: Cytomegalovirus status, reportedly, was diagnosed with high specificity and sensitivity by the classifier.

PCR primers comprised 60 Vbeta and 13 Jbeta primers. Under the authors' procedure: The count from a later analysis was some 83 million unique TCR beta chains, 9.5 million to 13 million of them shared. Some clones are missing from TCRdb's copy, which holds only in-frame ones; the method was immunoSEQ multiplex PCR. That table is the source of V, J and clone size, and D and trimming were worked out from the DNA. The sample yields about 38,000 clones, 75% to 90% seen once. This TCR derives from a woman between 40 and 50 years old in good health and CMV-seropositive. The rearrangement joins TRBV18 to TRBJ1-5; the match to TRBD1 covers 8 bases. Sequenced sample: PBMCs. The CDR3 reads CASSPTGTGNQPQHF. As DNA, the CDR3 is TGTGCCAGCTCACCTACCGGGACAGGAAATCAGCCCCAGCATTTT.